These 8 T cell receptor beta chains were all obtained from the same sample, sequenced in a study of CD8+ T cells in alopecia areata. cDNA reverse transcribed from extracted RNA served as the sequencing template. This table comes from immunoSEQ multiplex PCR, and its TCRdb copy is limited to in-frame clones, with some not included. The sample records some 100,000 clones, roughly 56% being singletons. The treatment here: oral pan-JAK inhibitor, 5-10 mg twice daily. The material sequenced was CD8+ T cells sorted from blood, taken at roughly week 55, from a patient treated with tofacitinib. Receptors originate from a human donor with alopecia areata.

This clone was seen only a few times. V and J are TRBV28 and TRBJ2-2; D is unclear. CDR1 and CDR2 (germline): MDHEN, SYDVKM. Trimming cost V 3 bases and J 7 bases, with 18 bases left between them. This CDR3 region has 16 residues. CDR3 DNA sequence: TGTGCCAGCAGTTTCCCCGGGCGAGGAATTCTCGGGGAGCTGTTTTTT. It translates to CASSFPGRGILGELFF.

This clone was counted a single time. V usage is TRBV11-2 and J usage is TRBJ2-7; D is undetermined. Germline V gene lookup returns CDR1 SGHAT and CDR2 FQNNGV. This CDR3 has 12 residues. V gave up 1 base and J gave up 5 bases, with 6 bases separating them. CDR3 region: CASSLAGHEQYF. In nucleotides, the CDR3 is TGTGCCAGCAGCTTAGCTGGCCACGAGCAGTACTTC. The whole variable domain, remainder taken from reference TRBV11-2 and TRBJ2-7, is EAGVAQSPRYKIIEKRQSVAFWCNPISGHATLYWYQQILGQGPKLLIQFQNNGVVDDSQLPKDRFSAERLKGVDSTLKIQPAKLEDSAVYLCASSLAGHEQYFGPGTRLTVT.

This chain links TRBV11-2 with TRBJ1-4; the match to TRBD1 covers 11 bases. The CDR3 consists of 14 residues. CDR1 and CDR2 from the germline V gene are SGHAT and FQNNGV. With V trimmed by 4 bases and J by 11 bases, 6 bases remained unmatched. The chain's CDR3 is CASSYGQGARKLFF. The CDR3 DNA reads as TGTGCCAGCAGCTACGGACAGGGGGCTCGGAAACTGTTTTTT.

This sequence joins TRBV5-6 and TRBJ1-4; D is unclear. CDR1 SGHDT and CDR2 YYEEEE come from the germline V gene. V was shortened by 4 bases and J by 8 bases, with 18 bases between the two germline ends. This CDR3 comprises 15 residues. The CDR3 DNA reads as TGTGCCAGCAGCCAAGGGTCCTCTCTAAGGGAAAAACTGTTTTTT. It codes for CASSQGSSLREKLFF.

The rearrangement links TRBV30 to TRBJ2-3, with 7 bases identical to TRBD2. Germline V gene data show CDR1 as GTSNPN and CDR2 as SVGIG (reference sequence). V lost 0 bases and J lost 2; bases outside the gene matches: 5. The CDR3 covers 15 residues. The CDR3 here is CAWSVLAVTTDTQYF. For the CDR3, the DNA is TGTGCCTGGAGTGTGCTAGCGGTGACCACAGATACGCAGTATTTT.

The chain has TRBV4-1 and TRBJ2-1; D perhaps matches TRBD2 (6 bases). The CDR3 extends over 18 amino acids. CDR1 is MGHRA, CDR2 YSYEKL, per germline. The V end was cut by 1 base, the J end by 2 bases, with 18 bases between. The DNA for the CDR3 is TGCGCCAGCAGCCAAGGAGGTCCACTAGCTACCCCCTACAATGAGCAGTTCTTC. This gives the protein CASSQGGPLATPYNEQFF.

In this sample, this clone turned up a few times. This sequence joins TRBV2 and TRBJ2-7; no definite D call. V was cut by 8 bases and J by 4 bases, with 9 bases left in between. Germline V gives CDR1 SNHLY, CDR2 FYNNEI. The CDR3 loop spans 11 amino acids. The CDR3 DNA is TGTGCCAGCTTAGAGTCGTACGAGCAGTACTTC. Its protein is CASLESYEQYF. Full variable domain (rest looked up from reference TRBV2 and TRBJ2-7): EPEVTQTPSHQVTQMGQEVILRCVPISNHLYFYWYRQILGQKVEFLVSFYNNEISEKSEIFDDQFSVERPDGSNFTLKIRSTKLEDSAMYFCASLESYEQYFGPGTRLTVT.

This clone was detected only a few times. This chain joins TRBV10-3 and TRBJ2-7; D is ambiguous. The CDR3 is made up of 14 amino acids. V lost 4 bases and J 3 bases, leaving 13 bases between the germline ends. Germline V gives CDR1 ENHRY, CDR2 SYGVKD. The CDR3 spells CAISASDELYEQYF. The DNA of the CDR3 is TGTGCCATCAGTGCCTCAGACGAGCTCTACGAGCAGTACTTC.